This TCR beta chain was retrieved from a study of immune cell composition in non-small cell lung cancer. Looking at the study overall: Histologic subtype was mainly adenocarcinoma or squamous cell carcinoma. Study observations and caveats: Tumour TCR-beta clonality showed no significant link to smoking pack-years. Lung squamous cell carcinoma tumours had significantly higher top 10 clone scores and productive clonality than lung adenocarcinoma. Roughly 82% of squamous and about 31% of adenocarcinoma cases had tumour-associated clones >0.5%.

Sequencing was performed with immunoSEQ multiplex PCR; in TCRdb, only in-frame clones are kept and a portion is missing. The table includes 11,000 to 15,000 clones, approximately 80% detected once. This clone turned up a few times. The antigen remains unidentified. This receptor was taken from a human donor with non-small cell lung cancer. Sequencing used lung tumor tissue.

Written as DNA, the CDR3 is TGTGCCAGCAGCCCTCCGGGGGCCTACGAGCAGTACTTC. Its protein product is CASSPPGAYEQYF. This chain joins TRBV5-4 and TRBJ2-7, with D possibly being TRBD2 (6 bases). Trimming pared 4 bases from V and 2 bases from J, leaving 10 bases between. The CDR3 is made up of 13 amino acids. Germline values: CDR1 SGHNT, CDR2 YYREEE (reference sequence).